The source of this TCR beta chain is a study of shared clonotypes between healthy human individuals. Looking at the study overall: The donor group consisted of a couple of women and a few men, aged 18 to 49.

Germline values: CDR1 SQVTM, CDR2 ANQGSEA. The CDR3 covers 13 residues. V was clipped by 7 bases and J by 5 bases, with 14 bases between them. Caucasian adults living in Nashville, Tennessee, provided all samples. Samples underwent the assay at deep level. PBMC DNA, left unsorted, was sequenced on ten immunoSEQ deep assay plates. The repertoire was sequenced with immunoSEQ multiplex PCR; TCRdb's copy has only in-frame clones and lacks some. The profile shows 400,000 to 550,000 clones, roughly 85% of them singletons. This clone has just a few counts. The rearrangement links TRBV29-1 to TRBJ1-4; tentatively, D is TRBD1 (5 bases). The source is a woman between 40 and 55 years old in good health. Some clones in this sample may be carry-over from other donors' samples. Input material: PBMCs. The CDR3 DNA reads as TGCAGCGCCACAGGCAGCAAAAATGAAAAACTGTTTTTT. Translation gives CSATGSKNEKLFF.